This is a list of T cell receptor beta chains from one sample in a study of blood T cells in healthy people across ages. One entry per CDR3 protein, called by TCRdb with MiXCR from the 5' RACE reads. The sample has hundreds of thousands of distinct CDR3 sequences, approximately 29% seen once. The sample consisted of blood. Receptor source: a woman of 80 years or more in good health. Both conserved end residues are part of each CDR3. The D gene is left open where the match is weak. The size entry is marked missing in some rows and otherwise reads once, few, many or a size class.

size	V	D	J	CDR3	DNA
-	TRBV15	TRBD1	TRBJ1-4	CATSRDKGAPGNEKLFF	TGTGCCACCAGCAGAGATAAGGGGGCGCCTGGTAATGAAAAACTGTTTTTT
many	TRBV5-1	-	TRBJ2-7	CASWELSSYEQYF	TGCGCCAGCTGGGAGTTATCTTCCTACGAGCAGTACTTC
many	TRBV18	TRBD1	TRBJ2-1	CASSPSRGNNEQFF	TGTGCCAGCTCCCCGTCCAGGGGGAACAATGAGCAGTTCTTC
many	TRBV20-1	-	TRBJ2-3	CSARWAPTDTQYF	TGCAGTGCTAGATGGGCACCCACAGATACGCAGTATTTT
-	TRBV7-2	-	TRBJ1-3	CAGSLRTQTGNTIYF	TGTGCCGGCAGCTTAAGGACACAAACTGGAAACACCATATATTTT
-	TRBV11-2	TRBD2	TRBJ2-1	CASSVTSGGAGNEQFF	TGTGCCAGCAGCGTGACGAGCGGGGGGGCGGGAAATGAGCAGTTCTTC
many	TRBV5-1	-	TRBJ2-7	CASSQSGTYEQYF	TGCGCCAGCAGCCAGTCCGGAACCTACGAGCAGTACTTC
few	TRBV5-1	TRBD1	TRBJ1-1	CASSSMGQGLNTEAFF	TGCGCCAGCAGCTCCATGGGACAGGGCCTGAACACTGAAGCTTTCTTT
many	TRBV27	TRBD1	TRBJ1-6	CASSPRTGGSPLHF	TGTGCCAGCAGTCCCAGGACAGGGGGTTCACCCCTCCACTTT
many	TRBV5-5	TRBD1	TRBJ1-1	CASSLTGVNTEAFF	TGTGCCAGCAGCTTGACAGGGGTGAACACTGAAGCTTTCTTT
many	TRBV28	-	TRBJ1-1	CASSFPLSRAEAFF	TGTGCCAGCAGTTTCCCGCTCTCGAGAGCTGAAGCTTTCTTT
-	TRBV20-1	-	TRBJ1-2	CSAPSEVYGYTF	TGCAGTGCCCCCAGTGAAGTCTATGGCTACACCTTC
-	TRBV7-2	-	TRBJ2-3	CASSFKFTDTQYF	TGTGCCAGCAGCTTTAAGTTCACAGATACGCAGTATTTT
-	TRBV5-8	-	TRBJ1-2	CASSLGPPPPGYTF	TGTGCCAGCAGCTTGGGTCCGCCACCACCTGGCTACACCTTC
many	TRBV6-5	-	TRBJ2-7	CASRGTADPYEQYF	TGTGCCAGCCGCGGGACAGCCGATCCCTACGAGCAGTACTTC
many	TRBV6-5	TRBD1	TRBJ1-6	CASTRWGQDNSPLHF	TGTGCCAGCACCCGTTGGGGACAGGATAATTCACCCCTCCACTTT
-	TRBV18	TRBD2	TRBJ2-7	CASPPRASGEQYF	TGTGCCAGCCCACCACGCGCTAGCGGCGAGCAGTACTTC
few	TRBV5-4	-	TRBJ1-5	CASSLGGYNQPQHF	TGTGCCAGCAGCTTGGGTGGTTACAATCAGCCCCAGCATTTT
-	TRBV6-5	-	TRBJ1-2	CASTRDLYNYGYTF	TGTGCCAGCACCCGGGACCTCTATAACTATGGCTACACCTTC
-	TRBV28	-	TRBJ1-1	CASSFLGGRAEAFF	TGTGCCAGCAGTTTCCTAGGGGGACGGGCTGAAGCTTTCTTT
-	TRBV12-3/TRBV12-4	-	TRBJ1-4	CASGGDLRLFF	TGTGCCAGCGGGGGGGATCTCAGGCTGTTTTTT
many	TRBV7-2	-	TRBJ1-2	CATTETNYGYTF	TGTGCCACTACAGAGACTAACTATGGCTACACCTTC
-	TRBV20-1	TRBD1	TRBJ1-5	CSAYRGGREQPQHF	TGCAGTGCCTACAGGGGGGGGAGAGAACAGCCCCAGCATTTT
many	TRBV15	-	TRBJ2-3	CATSRVGGEGDTQYF	TGTGCCACCAGCAGAGTCGGGGGTGAGGGAGATACGCAGTATTTT
many	TRBV6-5	-	TRBJ1-4	CASSYRDAREKLFF	TGTGCCAGCAGTTATCGCGACGCTCGGGAAAAACTGTTTTTT
many	TRBV12-3/TRBV12-4	-	TRBJ2-3	CASSRTVLSTDTQYF	TGTGCCAGCTCGAGGACAGTTCTGAGCACAGATACGCAGTATTTT
few	TRBV7-2	-	TRBJ1-5	CASSLDGGVQPQHF	TGTGCCAGCAGCTTGGACGGGGGGGTACAGCCCCAGCATTTT
once	TRBV4-2	-	TRBJ2-1	CASSTTLADYNEQFF	TGTGCCAGCAGCACCACATTAGCTGATTACAATGAGCAGTTCTTC
many	TRBV5-6	-	TRBJ2-5	CASSFPDTQETQYF	TGTGCCAGCAGCTTTCCGGACACCCAAGAGACCCAGTACTTC
-	TRBV20-1	TRBD2	TRBJ2-1	CSPSLAGGNEQFF	TGCAGTCCAAGCCTGGCGGGGGGAAATGAGCAGTTCTTC
many	TRBV30	-	TRBJ2-7	CAWSRTVGEQYF	TGTGCCTGGAGTCGGACAGTAGGCGAGCAGTACTTC
many	TRBV9	TRBD1	TRBJ1-2	CASSSTTGGYGYTF	TGTGCCAGCAGCTCGACCACAGGGGGCTATGGCTACACCTTC
few	TRBV20-1	TRBD2	TRBJ2-5	CSAPAGGGKRGEQYF	TGCAGTGCTCCCGCGGGCGGGGGAAAACGCGGTGAGCAGTACTTC
-	TRBV10-3	-	TRBJ1-1	CAISESKGTEAFF	TGTGCCATCAGTGAGTCGAAGGGTACTGAAGCTTTCTTT
-	TRBV5-1	-	TRBJ1-1	CASSLASGVSIEAFF	TGCGCCAGCAGCTTGGCATCAGGGGTGTCGATCGAAGCTTTCTTT
many	TRBV6-1	-	TRBJ2-7	CASSETIEQYF	TGTGCCAGCAGTGAAACTATCGAGCAGTACTTC
-	TRBV20-1	TRBD1	TRBJ2-4	CSARDSPLAKNIQYF	TGCAGTGCTCGGGACAGTCCACTAGCCAAAAACATTCAGTACTTC
many	TRBV19	-	TRBJ1-1	CASKGITEAFF	TGTGCCAGTAAGGGGATTACTGAAGCTTTCTTT
many	TRBV5-1	TRBD1	TRBJ2-1	CASSLVSGTGGNNEQFF	TGCGCCAGCAGCTTGGTATCGGGTACAGGGGGGAACAATGAGCAGTTCTTC
-	TRBV20-1	TRBD1	TRBJ1-2	CSARDVGRGRGGYTF	TGCAGTGCTAGAGATGTCGGCAGGGGGCGCGGGGGCTACACCTTC
many	TRBV5-1	TRBD1	TRBJ2-5	CASSDGTGVVETQYF	TGCGCCAGCAGCGATGGGACAGGGGTTGTGGAGACCCAGTACTTC
-	TRBV28	TRBD1	TRBJ1-5	CASKPSSGGAGNQPQHF	TGTGCCAGCAAGCCCTCTTCAGGGGGCGCGGGCAATCAGCCCCAGCATTTT
many	TRBV27	TRBD2	TRBJ2-5	CASSLRRGGGETQYF	TGTGCCAGCAGTTTAAGGCGGGGGGGCGGAGAGACCCAGTACTTC
-	TRBV20-1	TRBD1	TRBJ2-7	CSAHSGTEYEQYF	TGCAGTGCCCACTCCGGGACAGAGTACGAGCAGTACTTC
-	TRBV28	-	TRBJ1-2	CASRQDINYGYTF	TGTGCCAGCAGGCAGGACATTAACTATGGCTACACCTTC
-	TRBV20-1	-	TRBJ1-2	CSARGGGFEFGYTF	TGCAGTGCTAGAGGGGGGGGCTTCGAATTTGGCTACACCTTC
-	TRBV10-3	TRBD2	TRBJ2-5	CAINGDSRGGLQETQYF	TGTGCCATCAACGGTGACAGTCGCGGGGGGTTACAAGAGACCCAGTACTTC